This entry describes one T cell receptor (beta chain). This sample was taken from a study of blood T cell repertoires in COVID-19. The CDR3 is made up of 16 amino acids. The germline gives CDR1 MDHEN, CDR2 SYDVKM. V lost 6 bases and J lost 6; bases outside the gene matches: 13. Profiling relied on immunoSEQ multiplex PCR, and the TCRdb table lists in-frame clones only, not all of them. This sample carries 75,000 to 100,000 clones, about 86% of them seen once, and the ten largest clones take approximately 1.7%. The chain uses TRBV28 and TRBJ1-2, with 10 bases aligning to TRBD1. The sequencing sample was made of peripheral blood. This sequence was found in a man at least 80 years old with acute or convalescent COVID-19. The CDR3 spells CASSPGQGIGMDGYTF. CDR3 DNA sequence: TGTGCCAGCAGCCCGGGACAGGGGATAGGGATGGATGGCTACACCTTC.